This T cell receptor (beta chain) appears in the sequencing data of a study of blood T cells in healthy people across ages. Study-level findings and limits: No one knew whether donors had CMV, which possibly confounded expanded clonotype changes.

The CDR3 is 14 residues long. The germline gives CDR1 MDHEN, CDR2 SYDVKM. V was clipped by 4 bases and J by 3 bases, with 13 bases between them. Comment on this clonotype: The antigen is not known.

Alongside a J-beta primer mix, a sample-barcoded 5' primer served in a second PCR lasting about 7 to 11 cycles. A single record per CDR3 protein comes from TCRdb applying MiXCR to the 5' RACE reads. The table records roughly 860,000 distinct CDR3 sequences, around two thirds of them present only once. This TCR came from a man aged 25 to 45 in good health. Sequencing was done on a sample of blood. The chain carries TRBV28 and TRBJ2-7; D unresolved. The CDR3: CASSSLVQSYEQYF. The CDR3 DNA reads TGTGCCAGCAGTTCACTGGTACAGAGCTACGAGCAGTACTTC. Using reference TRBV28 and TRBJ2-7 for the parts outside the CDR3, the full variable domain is DVKVTQSSRYLVKRTGEKVFLECVQDMDHENMFWYRQDPGLGLRLIYFSYDVKMKEKGDIPEGYSVSREKKERFSLILESASTNQTSMYLCASSSLVQSYEQYFGPGTRLTVT.